The 23 T cell receptor beta chains below all came from one sample that was sequenced in a study of T cells in Graves' hyperthyroidism and ophthalmopathy. TCR beta CDR3 sequences were amplified from RNA transcripts. First-round RT-PCR targeting the TCR CDR3 was performed with the HTBI primer set. Using its own MiXCR run on the multiplex PCR reads, TCRdb lists one record per CDR3 protein. The data hold more than 300,000 distinct CDR3 sequences, with around 20% observed a single time. Input material: blood. These receptors all come from a man younger than 35 with Graves' ophthalmopathy.

The V and J genes are TRBV7-9 and TRBJ2-2; 9 bases agree with TRBD1. V lost 5 bases and J lost 7; bases outside the gene matches: 8. The CDR3 sequence is 15 residues long. In germline, CDR1 is SEHNR, CDR2 FQNEAQ (reference sequence). The chain's CDR3 is CASSLGQGMNGELFF. The CDR3 region has the DNA TGTGCCAGCAGCCTGGGACAGGGTATGAACGGGGAGCTGTTTTTT.

This clonotype has at least ten counts. The genes are TRBV6-2 or TRBV6-3 and TRBJ2-1, with 9 bases identical to TRBD2. Germline CDR1 reads MNHEY; CDR2 reads SVGEGT. The CDR3 loop spans 18 amino acids. Trimming removed 7 bases from V and 8 bases from J; junction bases left unmatched: 21. The CDR3 DNA is TGTGCCAGCACCCACCCGTGGGAAGCGGGGGGCCGGGGAGATGAGCAGTTCTTC. As protein: CASTHPWEAGGRGDEQFF.

In this sample, this clonotype turned up many times. J is TRBJ2-7 and V is TRBV5-8; D unclear. The germline CDR1 and CDR2 sequences are SGHTS and YDEGEE. The CDR3 is 13 amino acids. V lost 1 base, J lost 1 base, and 6 bases lay in between. CDR3 bases: TGTGCCAGCAGCTTGTCGGAGTCCTACGAGCAGTACTTC. Translated, it gives CASSLSESYEQYF.

The rearrangement uses TRBV2 and TRBJ2-3, with TRBD1 matching over 11 bases. The CDR3 sequence is 17 residues long. Germline V gene lookup returns CDR1 SNHLY and CDR2 FYNNEI. With 6 bases clipped from V and 5 bases from J, the junction kept 13 bases outside the gene matches. CDR3 amino acids: CASSAHRDRGGRDTQYF. The CDR3 region has the DNA TGTGCCAGCAGCGCCCACCGGGACAGGGGGGGACGAGATACGCAGTATTTT. The full variable domain, rest sourced from reference TRBV2 and TRBJ2-3, is EPEVTQTPSHQVTQMGQEVILRCVPISNHLYFYWYRQILGQKVEFLVSFYNNEISEKSEIFDDQFSVERPDGSNFTLKIRSTKLEDSAMYFCASSAHRDRGGRDTQYFGPGTRLTVL.

This clonotype has at least ten counts. This chain connects TRBV6-1 to TRBJ1-1; unclear D gene. Per the germline V gene, CDR1 is MNHNS and CDR2 is SASEGT. V gave up 0 bases and J gave up 1 base, with 18 bases separating them. The CDR3 totals 18 residues. The DNA for the CDR3 is TGTGCCAGCAGTGAAGCGGTGGGTAGAATCGTTAAGAACACTGAAGCTTTCTTT. The encoded protein is CASSEAVGRIVKNTEAFF.

This clonotype was picked up a small number of times. CDR3 in amino acids: CATRDRNTGELFF. The CDR3 DNA reads as TGTGCCACCCGGGACAGGAACACCGGGGAGCTGTTTTTT. The J gene is TRBJ2-2, the V gene TRBV24-1, with 7 positions matching TRBD1. V was pared by 9 bases and J by 1 base, with 1 base of the junction left unmatched. Germline V CDR1 and CDR2: KGHDR, SFDVKD. The CDR3 has 13 amino acids.

This clonotype was counted many times. V usage is TRBV5-1 and J usage is TRBJ1-1, with unresolved D. V gave up 3 bases and J gave up 7 bases, with 10 bases separating them. Germline V gives CDR1 SGHRS, CDR2 YFSETQ. The CDR3 is 12 residues long. The chain's CDR3 is CASSSRGFEAFF. CDR3 DNA sequence: TGCGCCAGCAGCTCCAGAGGCTTTGAAGCTTTCTTT.

The table lists this clonotype with many counts. The rearrangement links TRBV5-1 to TRBJ1-1; tentative D call: TRBD1 (6 bases). This CDR3 has 15 residues. Germline V gene sequence: CDR1 SGHRS, CDR2 YFSETQ. With 4 bases removed from V and 3 bases from J, the gap between germline ends came to 16 bases. The CDR3: CASSLQGVGDTEAFF. CDR3 nucleotide sequence: TGCGCCAGCAGCCTACAGGGAGTTGGGGACACTGAAGCTTTCTTT.

This clonotype has at least ten counts. This chain connects TRBV6-1 to TRBJ1-1; 7 bases fit TRBD1. This CDR3 is built from 15 residues. Unmatched junction bases numbered 7, after V lost 6 bases and J lost 0 bases. The germline V gene has CDR1 MNHNS and CDR2 SASEGT. The CDR3 loop is CASSRWDSMNTEAFF. CDR3 coding DNA: TGTGCCAGCAGCAGATGGGACAGCATGAACACTGAAGCTTTCTTT.

This clonotype was seen many times. The chain uses TRBV7-3 and TRBJ2-3, with unresolved D. CDR1 and CDR2 (germline): SGHTA, FQGTGA. The germline V and J ends were trimmed by 5 bases and 0 bases, with 21 bases remaining between them. This CDR3 has 18 residues. CDR3 nucleotide sequence: TGTGCCAGCAGCCCAACCATCGCCGCCAGTCCTAGCACAGATACGCAGTATTTT. Residues: CASSPTIAASPSTDTQYF.

The rearrangement joins TRBV4-1 to TRBJ2-5; TRBD2 might be the D (6 bases). Per germline, CDR1 MGHRA and CDR2 YSYEKL. This CDR3 is built from 15 residues. Trimming removed 3 bases at V and 2 bases at J, with 13 bases between. CDR3 in DNA: TGCGCCAGCAGCCAGCCCGGGACTCTACAAGAGACCCAGTACTTC. It is translated as CASSQPGTLQETQYF.

The V and J genes are TRBV11-3 and TRBJ2-1; unclear D gene. This CDR3 region has 15 residues. CDR1 and CDR2 from the germline V gene are SGHNT and YENEEA. Trimming removed 5 bases at V and 0 bases at J, with 11 bases between. The CDR3 region is CASSLIWSSYNEQFF. CDR3 DNA: TGTGCCAGCAGCCTAATTTGGTCCTCCTACAATGAGCAGTTCTTC.

The sample holds many counts of this clonotype. This sequence joins TRBV3-1 and TRBJ1-2, with D possibly TRBD1 on 5 matching bases. This CDR3 comprises 16 residues. Trimming stripped 0 bases from V and 5 bases from J, with 16 bases between. CDR1 LGHDT and CDR2 YNNKEL come from the germline V gene (reference sequence). CDR3 DNA: TGTGCCAGCAGCCAAGATCTGGCCGGGACCATTTATGGCTACACCTTC. It codes for CASSQDLAGTIYGYTF.

The DNA of the CDR3 is TGTGCCAGCAGTCCATCCCAGGGTGACTACGAGCAGTACTTC. This translates into CASSPSQGDYEQYF. The rearrangement uses TRBV6-1 and TRBJ2-7; weak D call: TRBD1 (5 bases). CDR1 is MNHNS, CDR2 SASEGT, per germline. V lost 5 bases, J lost 3 bases, and 14 bases lay in between. CDR3 length: 14 residues.

This clonotype was picked up many times. The V call is TRBV28, the J call TRBJ1-6, with 9 nucleotides matching TRBD1. J was trimmed by 8 bases and V by 6 bases; bases with no gene match: 2. Germline V lookup: CDR1 MDHEN, CDR2 SYDVKM. This CDR3 has 13 amino acids. The CDR3 coding sequence is TGTGCCAGCAGGACAGGGGGAGATTCACCCCTCCACTTT. This encodes CASRTGGDSPLHF. Full variable domain (remainder filled in from reference TRBV28 and TRBJ1-6): DVKVTQSSRYLVKRTGEKVFLECVQDMDHENMFWYRQDPGLGLRLIYFSYDVKMKEKGDIPEGYSVSREKKERFSLILESASTNQTSMYLCASRTGGDSPLHFGNGTRLTVT.

For the CDR3, the DNA is TGTGCCAGCAAGGGACAGGGGGACTACGAGCAGTACTTC. This encodes CASKGQGDYEQYF. The V gene is TRBV6-1, the J gene TRBJ2-7; 11 positions agree with TRBD1. This CDR3 contains 13 residues. V trimming: 7 bases; J trimming: 3 bases; junction bases outside the gene matches: 2. CDR1 is MNHNS and CDR2 is SASEGT in the germline V gene.

In its sample, this clonotype was seen many times. V usage is TRBV9 and J usage is TRBJ1-1, with a possible D match to TRBD1 (6 bases). This CDR3 contains 16 residues. The V end was cut by 0 bases, the J end by 7 bases, with 19 bases between. CDR1 and CDR2 (germline): SGDLS, YYNGEE. CDR3 nucleotides: TGTGCCAGCAGCGTAGGCCCGGACAGCCTTGGATATGAAGCTTTCTTT. It codes for CASSVGPDSLGYEAFF.

This clonotype was observed many times. The chain is built from TRBV7-2 and TRBJ2-7; 10 nucleotides match TRBD2. Germline-derived CDR1 and CDR2 are SGHTA and FQGNSA. The CDR3 totals 14 residues. V gave up 5 bases and J gave up 6 bases; unmatched junction bases: 7. The CDR3 coding sequence is TGTGCCAGCAGCACCAGCGGGGGGGTGTTCGAGCAGTACTTC. It yields the protein CASSTSGGVFEQYF.

The chain links TRBV5-5 to TRBJ2-3, with D possibly TRBD2 on 5 matching bases. V gave up 7 bases and J gave up 3 bases, with 12 bases separating them. Germline assignment: CDR1 SGHKS and CDR2 YYEKEE (reference sequence). This CDR3 is built from 13 residues. CDR3 DNA: TGTGCCAGCTTCCCTCGGGAAACAGATACGCAGTATTTT. Its translation: CASFPRETDTQYF. Filled out from reference TRBV5-5 and TRBJ2-3, the complete variable domain reads DAGVTQSPTHLIKTRGQQVTLRCSPISGHKSVSWYQQVLGQGPQFIFQYYEKEERGRGNFPDRFSARQFPNYSSELNVNALLLGDSALYLCASFPRETDTQYFGPGTRLTVL.

This clonotype came up many times. J is TRBJ1-2 and V is TRBV27; D is unclear. The V and J ends lost 1 base and 0 bases respectively, with 12 bases between them. Germline V gene sequence: CDR1 MNHEY, CDR2 SMNVEV (reference sequence). The CDR3 sequence is 16 residues long. CDR3 coding DNA: TGTGCCAGCAGTTTATTGCCCATCGGAGCTAACTATGGCTACACCTTC. Its protein product is CASSLLPIGANYGYTF.

This clonotype was detected many times. The chain is built from TRBV20-1 and TRBJ1-2; no clear D gene. CDR3 length: 14 amino acids. Germline CDR1 and CDR2: DFQATT and SNEGSKA (reference sequence). Between the trimmed V and J ends, which lost 8 bases and 4 bases, there was a span of 20 bases. Here the CDR3 reads CSPGALQRGYGYTF. The CDR3 region has the DNA TGCAGTCCGGGCGCGCTGCAACGGGGCTATGGCTACACCTTC.

The J gene is TRBJ2-1, the V gene TRBV20-1; a possible D gene is TRBD1 (6 bases). V was pared by 2 bases and J by 3 bases, with 11 bases between. CDR3 size: 14 residues. Germline values: CDR1 DFQATT, CDR2 SNEGSKA (reference sequence). Here the CDR3 DNA reads TGCAGTGCTAGAAAGACAGGATTCTACAATGAGCAGTTCTTC. Translating it yields CSARKTGFYNEQFF.

The CDR3 loop reads CASGGGAGNTIYF. The CDR3 DNA follows: TGTGCCAGCGGCGGAGGAGCTGGAAACACCATATATTTT. The rearrangement uses TRBV28 and TRBJ1-3; D gene ambiguous. V lost 8 bases to trimming and J lost 2 bases, with 10 bases between them. Germline-derived CDR1 and CDR2 are MDHEN and SYDVKM. This CDR3 is 13 amino acids long. The whole variable domain, filled in from reference TRBV28 and TRBJ1-3, reads DVKVTQSSRYLVKRTGEKVFLECVQDMDHENMFWYRQDPGLGLRLIYFSYDVKMKEKGDIPEGYSVSREKKERFSLILESASTNQTSMYLCASGGGAGNTIYFGEGSWLTVV.